This T cell receptor (beta chain) appears in the sequencing data of a study of PD-L1 blockade in urothelial cancer. Whole-study context: Analysis of blood occurred 3 weeks (second dose) and 6 weeks after treatment start.

J was trimmed by 8 bases and V by 6 bases; bases with no gene match: 3. CDR3 length: 14 amino acids. CDR1 is MNHEY, CDR2 SMNVEV, per germline (reference sequence). Noted time point: peripheral blood 6 weeks after treatment start. Repertoires were generated with immunoSEQ multiplex PCR, while TCRdb's copy carries only in-frame clones and drops some. The sample includes about 76,000 clones, approximately 90% of them seen just once. V gene TRBV27 combines with J gene TRBJ2-1; 14 nucleotides match TRBD2. This TCR was recovered from a woman aged 80 or older with urothelial cancer. The sample was PBMCs, taken around atezolizumab (anti-PD-L1) treatment. CDR3 in DNA: TGTGCCAGCAGGGGACTAGCGGGAGACCATGAGCAGTTCTTC. Its translation is CASRGLAGDHEQFF.